These 26 T cell receptor beta chains were sequenced from one sample in a study of cytomegalovirus exposure and HLA in healthy donors. PCR was performed using 60 Vbeta and 13 Jbeta primers. TCRdb's copy holds only in-frame clones and misses some; the assay was immunoSEQ multiplex PCR. The sample includes fewer than 200,000 clones, around 81% of them seen just once. Sequenced material: PBMCs. These receptors came from a woman aged 45-59 years in good health and CMV-seronegative.

The chain has TRBV10-3 and TRBJ2-3, with 7 bases matching TRBD1. Trimming cost V 7 bases and J 5 bases; bases outside gene matches: 6. This CDR3 spans 13 amino acids. Germline CDR1 reads ENHRY; CDR2 reads SYGVKD. This CDR3 is CAIKRGLGDTQYF. The DNA of the CDR3 is TGTGCCATCAAGAGGGGGCTTGGAGATACGCAGTATTTT.

This clone has a handful of counts. The rearrangement links TRBV10-2 to TRBJ2-7, with 10 bases that match TRBD2. CDR1 and CDR2 (germline): WSHSY, SAAADI. The V segment lost 2 bases and the J segment 9 bases; nucleotides outside the gene matches: 7. CDR3 length: 14 residues. The CDR3 bases are TGCGCCAGCAGTGAGAGCGGGAGGGCCTTCGGGCAGTACTTC. As protein: CASSESGRAFGQYF.

This clone was observed a single time. The chain has TRBV5-6 and TRBJ2-7, with D perhaps matching TRBD1 (5 bases). This CDR3 has 13 residues. Germline CDR1 SGHDT, CDR2 YYEEEE. The V and J ends lost 4 bases and 3 bases respectively, with 11 bases between them. This CDR3 is CASSDRTFYEQYF. CDR3 DNA: TGTGCCAGCAGCGATCGGACATTCTACGAGCAGTACTTC.

The rearrangement links TRBV7-9 to TRBJ2-1, with D perhaps matching TRBD2 (7 bases). Trimming pared 5 bases from V and 6 bases from J, leaving 17 bases between. Germline V gene lookup returns CDR1 SEHNR and CDR2 FQNEAQ (reference sequence). This CDR3 comprises 15 residues. The CDR3 reads CASSKGVGGANEQFF. The CDR3 DNA follows: TGTGCCAGCAGCAAAGGGGTTGGGGGGGCCAATGAGCAGTTCTTC.

V is TRBV29-1 and J is TRBJ2-1; D not resolved. The germline gives CDR1 SQVTM, CDR2 ANQGSEA. There are 13 residues in the CDR3. V lost 5 bases and J 0 bases, leaving 8 bases between the germline ends. The CDR3 region has the DNA TGCAGCGTTAAGCTTAACTCCTACAATGAGCAGTTCTTC. Translating it yields CSVKLNSYNEQFF.

This clone was seen only once. The genes are TRBV5-4 and TRBJ2-5; 9 nucleotides agree with TRBD2. CDR3 length equals 16 residues. V gave up 4 bases and J gave up 2 bases; unmatched junction bases: 9. Germline V gives CDR1 SGHNT, CDR2 YYREEE (reference sequence). CDR3 sequence (DNA): TGTGCCAGCAGCGGAGGAGGTGCGGGGGGGCAAGAGACCCAGTACTTC. Its translation is CASSGGGAGGQETQYF.

This chain connects TRBV19 to TRBJ2-1; D possibly corresponds to TRBD1 (5 bases). Between the trimmed V and J ends, which lost 4 bases and 4 bases, there was a span of 11 bases. Germline-derived CDR1 and CDR2 are LNHDA and SQIVND (reference sequence). CDR3 length: 14 amino acids. The CDR3 nucleotides read TGTGCCAGTAGTAAGGACGGACAATACAATGAGCAGTTCTTC. It translates to CASSKDGQYNEQFF.

The sample holds one count of this clone. The CDR3 nucleotides read TGCAGCGTCGAAAGGGGACTAGCGGGGAGCTATGAGCAGTTCTTC. This gives the protein CSVERGLAGSYEQFF. The V gene is TRBV29-1, the J gene TRBJ2-1; TRBD2 aligns across 13 bases. CDR3 length equals 15 residues. The V gene's germline CDR1 is SQVTM and CDR2 ANQGSEA. V lost 6 bases and J lost 8; bases outside the gene matches: 10.

The count of this clone is one. CDR3 in DNA: TGTGCCAGCAGCCCCGGGGGATCCTACAATGAGCAGTTCTTC. Encoded protein: CASSPGGSYNEQFF. This chain connects TRBV13 to TRBJ2-1; tentative D call: TRBD2 (6 bases). Per germline, CDR1 PRHDT and CDR2 FYEKMQ (reference sequence). The CDR3 is made up of 14 amino acids. Trimming removed 5 bases from V and 1 base from J, with 9 bases in between. The full variable domain, its missing parts supplied by reference TRBV13 and TRBJ2-1, is AAGVIQSPRHLIKEKRETATLKCYPIPRHDTVYWYQQGPGQDPQFLISFYEKMQSDKGSIPDRFSAQQFSDYHSELNMSSLELGDSALYFCASSPGGSYNEQFFGPGTRLTVL.

J is TRBJ2-5 and V is TRBV5-1, with 8 bases aligning to TRBD2. CDR1 and CDR2 (germline): SGHRS, YFSETQ. After removal of 4 bases from V and 4 bases from J, the junction contained 3 bases not matched to a gene. This CDR3 has 13 amino acids. CDR3 amino acids: CASSPGGAETQYF. The CDR3 DNA follows: TGCGCCAGCAGCCCCGGGGGGGCAGAGACCCAGTACTTC.

Here the CDR3 reads CASSPGNAGVEETQYF. The CDR3, as DNA: TGTGCCAGCAGCCCCGGGAATGCGGGGGTGGAAGAGACCCAGTACTTC. This chain links TRBV11-2 with TRBJ2-5; 7 nucleotides agree with TRBD2. The CDR3 runs to 16 residues. V gave up 5 bases and J gave up 3 bases; unmatched junction bases: 12. Germline CDR1 reads SGHAT; CDR2 reads FQNNGV.

The chain joins TRBV7-9 to TRBJ1-6; D is possibly TRBD1 (6 bases). V dropped 1 base and J dropped 0 bases, with 10 bases sitting between them. The CDR3 has 17 residues. CDR1 is SEHNR and CDR2 is FQNEAQ in the germline V gene (reference sequence). In DNA form, the CDR3 reads TGTGCCAGCAGCTTAGGACAGGCGAGCTCCTATAATTCACCCCTCCACTTT. Translated: CASSLGQASSYNSPLHF.

This CDR3 is CASSLRRTREETQYF. DNA for the CDR3: TGTGCCAGCAGCTTAAGAAGGACTAGGGAAGAGACCCAGTACTTC. The rearrangement joins TRBV13 to TRBJ2-5; TRBD2 matches 7 bases. This CDR3 comprises 15 residues. Germline V CDR1 and CDR2: PRHDT, FYEKMQ (reference sequence). The V segment lost 2 bases and the J segment 3 bases; nucleotides outside the gene matches: 6.

The V and J genes are TRBV28 and TRBJ1-4, with TRBD1 identical over 9 bases. The J segment lost 8 bases and the V segment lost 2 bases, leaving 6 bases of the junction unmatched. Per germline, CDR1 MDHEN and CDR2 SYDVKM. The CDR3 has 15 residues. The CDR3 DNA is TGTGCCAGCAGTTTAGTGGACAGGGGAAGCGAAAAACTGTTTTTT. Protein: CASSLVDRGSEKLFF. The whole variable domain, filled in from reference TRBV28 and TRBJ1-4, reads DVKVTQSSRYLVKRTGEKVFLECVQDMDHENMFWYRQDPGLGLRLIYFSYDVKMKEKGDIPEGYSVSREKKERFSLILESASTNQTSMYLCASSLVDRGSEKLFFGSGTQLSVL.

This clone has just a few counts. This rearrangement joins TRBV2 to TRBJ1-5, with D possibly being TRBD1 (5 bases). V was trimmed by 6 bases and J by 3 bases, leaving 18 bases between them. CDR1 SNHLY and CDR2 FYNNEI come from the germline V gene. The CDR3 consists of 16 residues. The CDR3 sequence: CASRGGAGNTNQPQHF. The CDR3 region has the DNA TGTGCCAGCAGGGGTGGGGCAGGGAATACCAATCAGCCCCAGCATTTT.

This chain uses TRBV30 with TRBJ2-1; 8 bases agree with TRBD2. The ends lost 4 bases at V and 8 bases at J; junction bases unmatched: 16. The germline gives CDR1 GTSNPN, CDR2 SVGIG (reference sequence). This CDR3 is built from 16 residues. The CDR3 is CAWTPLGAGESHEQFF. Here the CDR3 DNA reads TGTGCCTGGACTCCCCTGGGAGCGGGAGAATCACATGAGCAGTTCTTC. The full variable domain, rest sourced from reference TRBV30 and TRBJ2-1, is SQTIHQWPATLVQPVGSPLSLECTVEGTSNPNLYWYRQAAGRGLQLLFYSVGIGQISSEVPQNLSASRPQDRQFILSSKKLLLSDSGFYLCAWTPLGAGESHEQFFGPGTRLTVL.

J is TRBJ2-7 and V is TRBV11-2; 9 bases are shared with TRBD2. The CDR3 extends over 16 amino acids. Germline V gene sequence: CDR1 SGHAT, CDR2 FQNNGV. V trimming: 6 bases; J trimming: 2 bases; junction bases outside the gene matches: 11. The DNA of the CDR3 is TGTGCCAGCAGTTATCTCGGGACTAGCATCCCCTACGAGCAGTACTTC. Its protein is CASSYLGTSIPYEQYF.

The genes are TRBV5-6 and TRBJ2-7, with 9 bases fitting TRBD1. The CDR3 contains 15 residues. After removal of 0 bases from V and 1 base from J, the junction contained 2 bases not matched to a gene. Germline V gene sequence: CDR1 SGHDT, CDR2 YYEEEE. The CDR3, as DNA: TGTGCCAGCAGCTTGGGGGACAGGGCGTCCTACGAGCAGTACTTC. Translating it yields CASSLGDRASYEQYF.

V gene TRBV7-2 combines with J gene TRBJ2-5, with D possibly being TRBD1 (6 bases). The CDR3 is 13 residues long. The V gene lost 5 bases and the J gene lost 5 bases, with 12 bases spanning the gap. Germline V gene data show CDR1 as SGHTA and CDR2 as FQGNSA. This CDR3 is CASSEQGQETQYF. CDR3 DNA sequence: TGTGCCAGCAGCGAACAGGGTCAGGAGACCCAGTACTTC.

The chain is built from TRBV5-4 and TRBJ2-2; 10 nucleotides line up with TRBD2. Germline-derived CDR1 and CDR2 are SGHNT and YYREEE (reference sequence). This CDR3 comprises 14 residues. J gave up 1 base and V 8 bases, and 2 bases lay outside the gene matches. The CDR3 is CASRLAGNTGELFF. CDR3 nucleotides: TGTGCCAGTAGACTAGCGGGGAACACCGGGGAGCTGTTTTTT.

This chain joins TRBV5-6 and TRBJ1-2; D is unresolved. V was cut by 3 bases and J by 4 bases, with 16 bases left in between. From germline, CDR1 is SGHDT and CDR2 YYEEEE. CDR3 length equals 15 residues. Here the CDR3 DNA reads TGTGCCAGCAGCTCCCTCGAGCGGGGAACCTATGGCTACACCTTC. Protein product: CASSSLERGTYGYTF.

J is TRBJ1-4 and V is TRBV2, with 7 bases that match TRBD1. The CDR3 spans 14 residues. With 3 bases clipped from V and 2 bases from J, the junction kept 0 bases outside the gene matches. The germline V gene encodes CDR1 SNHLY and CDR2 FYNNEI. The CDR3 nucleotides are TGTGCCAGCAGTGAGACAGGGACTAATGAAAAACTGTTTTTT. Translating it yields CASSETGTNEKLFF.

This chain joins TRBV9 and TRBJ1-5; D uncertain. The V gene's germline CDR1 is SGDLS and CDR2 YYNGEE. V dropped 0 bases and J dropped 1 base, with 8 bases sitting between them. This CDR3 spans 15 amino acids. CDR3 sequence (DNA): TGTGCCAGCAGCGTAGACGGGGTGAGCAATCAGCCCCAGCATTTT. It is translated as CASSVDGVSNQPQHF. Filled out from reference TRBV9 and TRBJ1-5, the complete variable domain reads DSGVTQTPKHLITATGQRVTLRCSPRSGDLSVYWYQQSLDQGLQFLIQYYNGEERAKGNILERFSAQQFPDLHSELNLSSLELGDSALYFCASSVDGVSNQPQHFGDGTRLSIL.

This clone was seen just once. CDR3 in amino acids: CASSERMGDRAYEQYF. DNA for the CDR3: TGTGCCAGCAGTGAACGAATGGGGGACAGAGCCTACGAGCAGTACTTC. This chain connects TRBV2 to TRBJ2-7; 7 bases line up with TRBD1. CDR1 and CDR2 (germline): SNHLY, FYNNEI. This CDR3 has 16 amino acids. Trimming took 2 bases from V and 2 from J; bases not matched to a gene: 9.

The chain carries TRBV6-1 and TRBJ2-1; D uncertain. The V gene lost 5 bases and the J gene lost 0 bases, with 11 bases spanning the gap. The CDR3 has 15 amino acids. Germline CDR1 is MNHNS and CDR2 is SASEGT. CDR3 region: CASSTWQRSYNEQFF. The CDR3 DNA reads TGTGCCAGCAGTACGTGGCAGCGCTCCTACAATGAGCAGTTCTTC.

The chain links TRBV2 to TRBJ2-3; 9 bases map to TRBD1. V shed 7 bases and J 2 bases; nucleotides not matched to a gene: 7. Germline V gene lookup returns CDR1 SNHLY and CDR2 FYNNEI. This CDR3 spans 15 amino acids. The CDR3 region is CASTVGTGSTDTQYF. The CDR3 bases are TGTGCCAGCACGGTAGGGACAGGGTCCACAGATACGCAGTATTTT.